This TCR beta chain was obtained from a study of T cells in Graves' hyperthyroidism and ophthalmopathy (dated by TCRdb to the late 2010s). Context from the whole study: To identify TCR V-J signatures that set the groups apart, the researchers used a discovery cohort of 100 or so patients, made up of roughly 40 with Graves' ophthalmopathy and some 55 with stable Graves' hyperthyroidism. Prospective prediction of ophthalmopathy was tested in an independent validation cohort consisting of 18 to 20 hyperthyroidism patients and 17 patients who later progressed to ophthalmopathy. The 75 to 100 discovery patients were divided at random into training and test sets in a 7:3 ratio. The study also compared thyroid tissue and blood T-cell repertoires from more than five Graves' hyperthyroidism patients. After sampling, hyperthyroidism patients received methimazole starting at 30 mg daily, and ophthalmopathy patients received high-dose intravenous methylprednisolone. The paper reports TCR Vbeta CDR3 sequencing of roughly 140 peripheral blood samples: fewer than 50 ophthalmopathy, under 85 hyperthyroidism and about 17 progressor patients. The study at large found these results: Most expanded thyroid clonotypes (frequency above 0.001) were also detected in blood, a finding suggesting that blood repertoires may reflect thyroid immune responses. In validation, the model predicted progression to ophthalmopathy with 55% to 71% sensitivity and approximately 72% specificity, a median of about 6.7 months before onset. A 13 V-J signature model separated ophthalmopathy from stable hyperthyroidism, with about 88% sensitivity and 81.08% specificity in cross-validation and 80%/75% in testing. Sample size was not statistically predetermined, and investigators were not blinded to group allocation.

The trim is 6 bases for V and 6 bases for J, with a gap of 14 bases between the germline ends. Via the germline V gene (reference sequence), CDR1 is SEHNR and CDR2 FQNEAQ. The CDR3 has 13 amino acids, counting the end cysteine and phenylalanine. Only the CDR3 region is kept as DNA, spanning 39 bases read in frame from base 1. The study excluded patients with uncontrolled infections, other autoimmune diseases, pregnancy or lactation. Diagnoses were established on the basis of clinical symptoms, serum thyroxine and TRAb, thyroid ultrasound, and orbital computed tomography. Total RNA was extracted using Trizol reagent, and RNA quality was assessed on an Agilent 2100 Bioanalyzer. This clonotype has at least ten counts. The target of this receptor is not known. Base-call qualities are not available, and no considerably larger clone is one nucleotide away. The TCR beta CDR3 regions were amplified from RNA transcripts. A first-round RT-PCR of the TCR CDR3 used the HTBI primer set with the Qiagen OneStep RT-PCR kit. Libraries were constructed in a second round of multiplex PCR, after which size selection and purification were performed. The libraries were sequenced on an Illumina HiSeq2000 using paired-end 100 bp reads. Per the authors' processing: SOAPnuke was used to process the raw data, removing reads that contained adapters or uncalled bases, had a mean Phred below 15, or lacked an exact match to the constant primer or identifier. COPE v1.2.5 was used to merge high-quality paired reads, and clonotypes were defined as unique nucleotide sequences. MiTCR v1.1 was used to align the clonotypes against IMGT TRBV, TRBD and TRBJ reference segments. The analysis was restricted to V-J combinations with a frequency above 0.0001, which together covered 98% to 99.2% of the repertoires. The TCS score was defined as the ratio of F50 (clonal expansion) to E x V (chaos), calculated using BLOSUM62-based TCRdist between CDR3 peptides within each V-J. Welch's t-statistics and random forest reduced around 510 V-J features to 10 to 15, which were used in a naive Bayes classifier (R e1071). The Morisita-Horn index was used to measure how similar the thyroid and blood repertoires were. TCRdb reran the public reads through fastp at Q25 and MiXCR, keeping productive beta chains. Each entry merges the rows of one CDR3 protein and shows their most common DNA and genes. The authors' filters were not applied to this entry. Within this sample are around 600,000 distinct CDR3 sequences, with just under 45% of them counted one time only. The ten largest clones represent roughly 7.2% of the sample.

The source is an adult man with Graves' disease, either hyperthyroidism or ophthalmopathy (not recorded which). The sequenced sample consisted of peripheral blood or thyroid tissue (not recorded which). Recombination connected TRBV7-9 to TRBJ1-1; no D segment can be confidently identified. The CDR3 corresponds to CASSLEGIAEAFF. The base sequence is TGTGCCAGCAGTCTAGAAGGAATTGCTGAAGCTTTCTTT.